The 21 T cell receptor beta chains below come from one sample, sequenced in a study of beta chain features in type 1 diabetes. Sequenced material consisted of expressed TCRB transcripts (all of the isolated RNA was reverse transcribed). Sequencing was performed with immunoSEQ multiplex PCR; in TCRdb, only in-frame clones are kept and a portion is missing. The sample lists about 330,000 clones, approximately 10% occurring once. The sequenced material came from naive CD4+ T cells from blood. The source is a woman younger than 45 in good health.

This clone was detected a few times. J is TRBJ2-7 and V is TRBV7-3; the match to TRBD1 covers 9 bases. The CDR3 length is 15 residues. J was trimmed by 5 bases and V by 4 bases; bases with no gene match: 9. Germline values: CDR1 SGHTA, CDR2 FQGTGA. The CDR3 reads CASSSTGTGYHEQYF. CDR3 nucleotides: TGTGCCAGCAGCTCGACCGGGACAGGGTACCACGAGCAGTACTTC.

This clone has more than one count but fewer than ten. This rearrangement joins TRBV7-3 to TRBJ2-3, with D possibly TRBD2 on 6 matching bases. V gave up 2 bases and J gave up 4 bases, with 16 bases separating them. This CDR3 region has 16 residues. The germline V gene has CDR1 SGHTA and CDR2 FQGTGA. CDR3 in DNA: TGTGCCAGCAGCTTAGGTTTGGCGGGGTGGGCAGATACGCAGTATTTT. Its protein product is CASSLGLAGWADTQYF.

The chain joins TRBV19 to TRBJ2-7; 7 bases are shared with TRBD1. Germline-derived CDR1 and CDR2 are LNHDA and SQIVND (reference sequence). Losses at the gene ends were 6 bases for V and 0 bases for J; bases not matched to a gene: 5. This CDR3 has 14 amino acids. This chain's CDR3 is CASRGRQGSYEQYF. The DNA of the CDR3 is TGTGCCAGTAGGGGCAGACAGGGCTCCTACGAGCAGTACTTC.

The table lists this clone with a few counts. This rearrangement joins TRBV27 to TRBJ2-1; TRBD2 agrees at 11 bases. From germline, CDR1 is MNHEY and CDR2 SMNVEV (reference sequence). V shed 7 bases and J 2 bases; nucleotides not matched to a gene: 7. This CDR3 comprises 16 residues. CDR3 DNA sequence: TGTGCCAGCAACCTTGCTAGCGGGAGGCCCTACAATGAGCAGTTCTTC. Amino acid sequence: CASNLASGRPYNEQFF.

CDR3 nucleotide sequence: TGTGCCATCAGTGAGTCTAATGGGGGCATCGGCTACACCTTC. It encodes CAISESNGGIGYTF. The rearrangement links TRBV10-3 to TRBJ1-2; D is possibly TRBD1 (6 bases). The CDR3 spans 14 residues. CDR1 is ENHRY, CDR2 SYGVKD, per germline. Trimming pared 0 bases from V and 8 bases from J, leaving 13 bases between.

The chain uses TRBV5-1 and TRBJ2-2; D is unclear. CDR3 length equals 14 residues. Per germline, CDR1 SGHRS and CDR2 YFSETQ. Trimming left V 4 bases short and J 0 bases short, with 7 bases between. The CDR3 reads CASSRVSNTGELFF. The CDR3 coding sequence is TGCGCCAGCAGCCGGGTTTCGAACACCGGGGAGCTGTTTTTT.

V gene TRBV7-9 combines with J gene TRBJ2-1; possible D gene TRBD2, 5 bases. Germline assignment: CDR1 SEHNR and CDR2 FQNEAQ (reference sequence). Trimming removed 2 bases at V and 5 bases at J, with 13 bases between. The CDR3 spans 15 residues. CDR3: CASSLPWTGNNEQFF. For the CDR3, the DNA is TGTGCCAGCAGCTTACCTTGGACTGGCAACAATGAGCAGTTCTTC.

The V and J genes are TRBV9 and TRBJ2-6; maybe TRBD2 (6 bases). CDR1 and CDR2 from the germline V gene are SGDLS and YYNGEE. V was shortened by 2 bases and J by 0 bases, with 6 bases between the two germline ends. The CDR3 length is 15 residues. CDR3 sequence reads: CASSVGSSGANVLTF. The CDR3, as DNA: TGTGCCAGCAGCGTCGGGAGCTCTGGGGCCAACGTCCTGACTTTC.

This clone was counted between two and nine times. The chain couples TRBV18 to TRBJ2-5; TRBD1 agrees at 7 bases. Per the germline V gene, CDR1 is KGHSH and CDR2 is LQKENI. The V gene end was trimmed by 8 bases and the J gene end by 3 bases; junction bases not matched to a gene: 12. The length of the CDR3 is 15 residues. CDR3 coding DNA: TGTGCCAGCCGACCGGGACAGCAGCGTGAAGAGACCCAGTACTTC. This translates into CASRPGQQREETQYF.

DNA of the CDR3: TGTGCCAGCAGCGTAGTAGCGGGAGTCCCCCAAGAGACCCAGTACTTC. It yields the protein CASSVVAGVPQETQYF. The rearrangement links TRBV9 to TRBJ2-5, with TRBD2 matching 9 bases. After removal of 0 bases from V and 1 base from J, the junction contained 4 bases not matched to a gene. Germline V gene sequence: CDR1 SGDLS, CDR2 YYNGEE. This CDR3 contains 16 residues.

The rearrangement joins TRBV7-3 to TRBJ2-5, with D perhaps TRBD1 (5 bases). TRBJ2-7 explains the end of the DNA better; the J call may be wrong. Looked up from germline, CDR1 is SGHTA and CDR2 is FQGTGA. The CDR3 is 16 amino acids. In DNA form, the CDR3 reads TGTGCCAGCAGCTTAACGGCGGAGACAGTAGCCTACGAGCAGTACTTC. Amino acid sequence: CASSLTAETVAYEQYF.

The genes are TRBV9 and TRBJ1-5; 10 bases map to TRBD1. This CDR3 spans 14 amino acids. Per germline, CDR1 SGDLS and CDR2 YYNGEE. The ends lost 7 bases at V and 6 bases at J; junction bases unmatched: 7. The CDR3 DNA follows: TGTGCCAGCGCACGGGGGGACAGGGGTCAGCCCCAGCATTTT. Residues: CASARGDRGQPQHF. The whole variable domain, remainder taken from reference TRBV9 and TRBJ1-5, is DSGVTQTPKHLITATGQRVTLRCSPRSGDLSVYWYQQSLDQGLQFLIQYYNGEERAKGNILERFSAQQFPDLHSELNLSSLELGDSALYFCASARGDRGQPQHFGDGTRLSIL.

This clone was picked up a small number of times. The V gene is TRBV7-2, the J gene TRBJ2-4; weak D call: TRBD2 (5 bases). Trimming stripped 3 bases from V and 1 base from J, with 19 bases between. Germline CDR1 is SGHTA and CDR2 is FQGNSA. This CDR3 has 18 residues. Here the CDR3 DNA reads TGTGCCAGCAGCTTGGGCATGCCGAGGGTGCAGGCCAAAAACATTCAGTACTTC. This sequence encodes CASSLGMPRVQAKNIQYF.

The chain combines TRBV6-6 with TRBJ2-5; 8 bases are shared with TRBD2. There are 12 residues in the CDR3. J gave up 6 bases and V 5 bases, and 2 bases lay outside the gene matches. The germline V gene has CDR1 MNHNY and CDR2 SVGAGI (reference sequence). The CDR3 is CASSSGRKTQYF. The CDR3 DNA reads as TGTGCCAGCAGTAGCGGGAGAAAGACCCAGTACTTC.

The genes are TRBV25-1 and TRBJ2-1, with 12 positions matching TRBD2. The germline gives CDR1 MGHDK, CDR2 SYGVNS. The CDR3 sequence is 16 residues long. J was trimmed by 5 bases and V by 4 bases; bases with no gene match: 6. This chain's CDR3 is CASSGLAGGPHNEQFF. The DNA of the CDR3 is TGTGCCAGCAGTGGGCTAGCGGGAGGGCCCCACAATGAGCAGTTCTTC.

A few counts support this clone. Other DNA sequences in this specimen translate into the identical CDR3. J is TRBJ2-7 and V is TRBV29-1, with 14 bases matching TRBD2. The junction had 2 bases not matched to a gene; V was cut back by 4 bases and J by 3 bases. Germline V gene data show CDR1 as SQVTM and CDR2 as ANQGSEA. CDR3 length: 14 residues. CDR3 sequence: CSVGGTSGSYEQYF. The DNA for the CDR3 is TGCAGCGTTGGTGGGACTAGCGGGAGCTACGAGCAGTACTTC.

This clone was detected only a few times. The J gene is TRBJ2-6, the V gene TRBV7-9; TRBD1 matches at 11 bases. V shed 1 base and J 3 bases; nucleotides not matched to a gene: 2. Germline CDR1 SEHNR, CDR2 FQNEAQ (reference sequence). The CDR3 loop spans 17 amino acids. The CDR3 spells CASSLGTGGVGANVLTF. The CDR3 DNA is TGTGCCAGCAGCTTAGGGACAGGGGGCGTTGGGGCCAACGTCCTGACTTTC.

This clone appeared a few times. The rearrangement links TRBV7-2 to TRBJ2-7; 9 nucleotides line up with TRBD2. This CDR3 is 15 amino acids long. V shed 2 bases, J shed 5 bases, and the junction held 7 bases outside the gene matches. Per germline, CDR1 SGHTA and CDR2 FQGNSA. CDR3 sequence (DNA): TGTGCCAGCAGCTTATCTGTAGCGGGAGTCCACGAGCAGTACTTC. It encodes CASSLSVAGVHEQYF.

There are a few counts of this clone. The rearrangement joins TRBV20-1 to TRBJ2-7, with a tentative D call TRBD1 (5 bases). The CDR3 is 11 residues long. Germline-derived CDR1 and CDR2 are DFQATT and SNEGSKA (reference sequence). Trimming removed 6 bases at V and 5 bases at J, with 11 bases between. CDR3 DNA: TGCAGTGCCGCCTCAGGGAACGAGCAGTACTTC. This encodes CSAASGNEQYF.

The chain combines TRBV27 with TRBJ1-5, with 7 bases lining up with TRBD1. Per germline, CDR1 MNHEY and CDR2 SMNVEV (reference sequence). This CDR3 contains 14 residues. Trimming removed 11 bases from V and 4 bases from J; junction bases left unmatched: 11. In nucleotides, the CDR3 is TGTGCCTCCCTAACGGGGACAGCTAATCAGCCCCAGCATTTT. Its protein product is CASLTGTANQPQHF.

This clone has a handful of counts. The chain combines TRBV28 with TRBJ2-7; the match to TRBD2 covers 12 bases. Looked up from germline, CDR1 is MDHEN and CDR2 is SYDVKM. This CDR3 has 15 amino acids. V was clipped by 5 bases and J by 0 bases; unmatched bases: 2. CDR3 in DNA: TGTGCCAGCAGTCGACTAGCGGGGGCCTCCTACGAGCAGTACTTC. Translating gives CASSRLAGASYEQYF.